This passage covers 24 T cell receptor beta chains from one sample sequenced in a study of blood T cell repertoires in COVID-19. TCRdb's copy holds only in-frame clones and misses some; the assay was immunoSEQ multiplex PCR. The sample has 150,000 to 200,000 clones; approximately 81% are singletons. Sample: peripheral blood. These receptors all come from a woman over 75 with active or convalescent COVID-19.

The chain combines TRBV27 with TRBJ1-5; D gene ambiguous. The CDR3 extends over 15 amino acids. Trimming removed 5 bases from V and 0 bases from J, with 11 bases in between. Looked up from germline, CDR1 is MNHEY and CDR2 is SMNVEV (reference sequence). The CDR3: CASSPLSNSNQPQHF. The CDR3 coding sequence is TGTGCCAGCAGTCCACTGAGTAATAGCAATCAGCCCCAGCATTTT.

The CDR3 here is CASSLSGGREPYEQYF. CDR3 bases: TGTGCCAGCTCTCTCTCAGGTGGCAGGGAACCCTACGAGCAGTACTTC. The chain carries TRBV18 and TRBJ2-7, with D possibly matching TRBD1 (5 bases). This CDR3 has 16 amino acids. The germline V gene has CDR1 KGHSH and CDR2 LQKENI. V was clipped by 6 bases and J by 2 bases, with 20 bases between them.

This sequence joins TRBV5-4 and TRBJ2-3, with a possible D match to TRBD1 (5 bases). CDR1 SGHNT and CDR2 YYREEE come from the germline V gene (reference sequence). The germline V and J ends were trimmed by 2 bases and 3 bases, with 10 bases remaining between them. The length of the CDR3 is 14 residues. CDR3 region: CASSFREQTDTQYF. The CDR3 DNA is TGTGCCAGCAGCTTCAGGGAACAAACAGATACGCAGTATTTT. The complete variable domain, with remaining parts taken from reference TRBV5-4 and TRBJ2-3, reads ETGVTQSPTHLIKTRGQQVTLRCSSQSGHNTVSWYQQALGQGPQFIFQYYREEENGRGNFPPRFSGLQFPNYSSELNVNALELDDSALYLCASSFREQTDTQYFGPGTRLTVL.

J is TRBJ2-2 and V is TRBV5-5; 7 bases are shared with TRBD1. This CDR3 contains 14 residues. Trimming removed 3 bases from V and 6 bases from J; junction bases left unmatched: 5. Germline loops: CDR1 SGHKS, CDR2 YYEKEE (reference sequence). CDR3 in DNA: TGTGCCAGCAGCTCACTTCAGGGGGCCGGGGAGCTGTTTTTT. Protein sequence: CASSSLQGAGELFF.

This chain connects TRBV6-5 to TRBJ1-5; D gene ambiguous. This CDR3 is built from 15 residues. V was cut by 7 bases and J by 2 bases, with 15 bases left in between. Germline V CDR1 and CDR2: MNHEY, SVGAGI. The CDR3 DNA sequence: TGTGCCAGCAATCCCCGGGGAGTCGGCAATCAGCCCCAGCATTTT. Amino acids: CASNPRGVGNQPQHF.

The rearrangement joins TRBV9 to TRBJ2-2; D is unresolved. V was trimmed by 5 bases and J by 0 bases, leaving 8 bases between them. The length of the CDR3 is 14 residues. The V gene's germline CDR1 is SGDLS and CDR2 YYNGEE. This chain's CDR3 is CASRENANTGELFF. DNA for the CDR3: TGTGCCAGCAGAGAGAACGCGAACACCGGGGAGCTGTTTTTT. The entire variable domain, with the rest obtained from reference TRBV9 and TRBJ2-2, is as follows: DSGVTQTPKHLITATGQRVTLRCSPRSGDLSVYWYQQSLDQGLQFLIQYYNGEERAKGNILERFSAQQFPDLHSELNLSSLELGDSALYFCASRENANTGELFFGEGSRLTVL.

This clone was counted at least ten times. This chain links TRBV5-1 with TRBJ2-1, with TRBD2 matching 12 bases. Germline V lookup: CDR1 SGHRS, CDR2 YFSETQ. The CDR3 has 14 amino acids. V shed 7 bases, J shed 7 bases, and the junction held 6 bases outside the gene matches. CDR3 in amino acids: CASSLAGGPNEQFF. CDR3 sequence (DNA): TGCGCCAGCTCGCTAGCGGGAGGGCCGAATGAGCAGTTCTTC.

The chain has TRBV5-6 and TRBJ2-7, with 14 bases aligning to TRBD2. The CDR3 length is 16 residues. Trimming at V came to 4 bases and at J to 2 bases, leaving 5 bases not matched to a gene. The V gene's germline CDR1 is SGHDT and CDR2 YYEEEE. The CDR3 region is CASSVSGLAGAYEQYF. The CDR3 DNA is TGTGCCAGCAGCGTCTCGGGACTAGCGGGAGCCTACGAGCAGTACTTC.

The CDR3: CASSTRDRASPFTYEQYF. CDR3 DNA sequence: TGTGCCAGCAGCACTAGGGACAGGGCCTCCCCTTTTACCTACGAGCAGTACTTC. The chain combines TRBV28 with TRBJ2-7; 9 nucleotides agree with TRBD1. CDR3 length: 18 amino acids. V trimming: 6 bases; J trimming: 2 bases; junction bases outside the gene matches: 17. CDR1 MDHEN and CDR2 SYDVKM come from the germline V gene.

The J gene is TRBJ2-3, the V gene TRBV7-2; D is uncertain. This CDR3 comprises 16 residues. The V end was cut by 1 base, the J end by 0 bases, with 11 bases between. The germline CDR1 and CDR2 sequences are SGHTA and FQGNSA. CDR3 sequence reads: CASSLVPLASTDTQYF. The DNA of the CDR3 is TGTGCCAGCAGCTTAGTTCCTCTGGCTAGCACAGATACGCAGTATTTT.

The rearrangement uses TRBV9 and TRBJ1-2; a weak D match, TRBD1 (6 bases). The CDR3 totals 15 residues. Germline assignment: CDR1 SGDLS and CDR2 YYNGEE. Trimming took off 3 bases at V and 4 bases at J, with 16 bases between the two ends. The CDR3 is CASSDHRQDVYGYTF. CDR3 nucleotide sequence: TGTGCCAGCAGCGACCACCGACAGGACGTCTATGGCTACACCTTC.

The V and J genes are TRBV14 and TRBJ2-1; maybe TRBD2 (6 bases). V was clipped by 1 base and J by 10 bases, with 11 bases between them. The CDR3 sequence is 13 residues long. Germline-derived CDR1 and CDR2 are SGHDN and FVKESK. The DNA of the CDR3 is TGTGCCAGCAGCCAAGTAATTGGAGGGGAGCAGTTCTTC. It encodes CASSQVIGGEQFF.

This chain joins TRBV2 and TRBJ2-3; D is perhaps TRBD2 (6 bases). CDR3 size: 12 residues. CDR1 SNHLY and CDR2 FYNNEI come from the germline V gene. Here the CDR3 DNA reads TGTGCGCGGGGAGGTGACACAGATACGCAGTATTTT. It is translated as CARGGDTDTQYF. Drawing the rest from reference TRBV2 and TRBJ2-3, the complete variable domain is EPEVTQTPSHQVTQMGQEVILRCVPISNHLYFYWYRQILGQKVEFLVSFYNNEISEKSEIFDDQFSVERPDGSNFTLKIRSTKLEDSAMYFCARGGDTDTQYFGPGTRLTVL.

The CDR3 bases are TGTGCCAGCAGCTTAATCTCCGGGGGGGATAATGAGCAGTTCTTC. It encodes CASSLISGGDNEQFF. The chain joins TRBV7-3 to TRBJ2-1; 8 bases are shared with TRBD2. J was trimmed by 7 bases and V by 1 base; bases with no gene match: 6. CDR1 is SGHTA, CDR2 FQGTGA, per germline. The CDR3 has 15 amino acids.

This rearrangement joins TRBV4-2 to TRBJ1-2, with TRBD1 identical over 7 bases. This CDR3 has 14 residues. Germline V CDR1 and CDR2: LGHNA, YNFKEQ. Trimming cost V 3 bases and J 5 bases; bases outside gene matches: 6. CDR3 region: CASSQPGTEYGYTF. The CDR3 nucleotides are TGTGCCAGCAGCCAGCCCGGGACAGAGTATGGCTACACCTTC.

In its sample, this clone was seen a few times. The chain has TRBV6-4 and TRBJ1-6, with unresolved D. The germline V gene has CDR1 MRHNA and CDR2 SNTAGT. This CDR3 contains 15 residues. The V gene lost 4 bases and the J gene lost 6 bases, with 13 bases spanning the gap. This chain's CDR3 is CASSALGGFNSPLHF. CDR3 sequence (DNA): TGTGCCAGCAGTGCGCTCGGCGGTTTTAATTCACCCCTCCACTTT.

The gene calls are TRBV3-1 (or the pseudogene TRBV3-2) and TRBJ2-3; TRBD2 matches at 13 bases. Trimming took 0 bases from V and 4 from J; bases not matched to a gene: 10. This CDR3 region has 19 residues. Looked up from germline, CDR1 is LGHDT and CDR2 is YNNKEL (reference sequence). The CDR3 bases are TGTGCCAGCAGCCAAGATGGCCCGGGACTAGCGGGATCATCAGATACGCAGTATTTT. This sequence encodes CASSQDGPGLAGSSDTQYF.

The table lists this clone with a count of one. The chain employs TRBV5-1 and TRBJ2-3; D is ambiguous. V dropped 2 bases and J dropped 1 base, with 8 bases sitting between them. Looked up from germline, CDR1 is SGHRS and CDR2 is YFSETQ. The CDR3 consists of 14 residues. DNA for the CDR3: TGCGCCAGCAGCTTTGGGCAGCGCACAGATACGCAGTATTTT. It is translated as CASSFGQRTDTQYF.

This clone came up once. The rearrangement uses TRBV3-1 (or the pseudogene TRBV3-2) and TRBJ2-3, with 12 bases matching TRBD1. Per the germline V gene, CDR1 is LGHDT and CDR2 is YNNKEL (reference sequence). This CDR3 has 16 residues. V was clipped by 3 bases and J by 4 bases; unmatched bases: 5. DNA for the CDR3: TGTGCCAGCAGCCACTGGGACAGGGGGCGCGCAGATACGCAGTATTTT. Encoded protein: CASSHWDRGRADTQYF.

This chain joins TRBV10-3 and TRBJ1-2; D may be TRBD1 (6 bases). The germline V gene has CDR1 ENHRY and CDR2 SYGVKD. The CDR3 is made up of 13 amino acids. V shed 0 bases and J shed 8 bases, with 10 bases lying between them. The CDR3 DNA follows: TGTGCCATCAGTGAGTCGAAGGGGGTCGGCTACACCTTC. Its protein product is CAISESKGVGYTF.

The chain has TRBV7-9 and TRBJ2-5, with D maybe TRBD1 (6 bases). CDR3 length: 15 residues. Trimming took 5 bases from V and 4 from J, leaving 17 bases between them. The germline CDR1 and CDR2 sequences are SEHNR and FQNEAQ (reference sequence). CDR3: CASSLPGQPGETQYF. The CDR3, as DNA: TGTGCCAGCAGCCTACCGGGACAACCGGGAGAGACCCAGTACTTC.

This clone appeared a few times. This chain joins TRBV5-1 and TRBJ2-5; a possible D gene is TRBD1 (6 bases). The CDR3 has 14 residues. Germline values: CDR1 SGHRS, CDR2 YFSETQ. The V gene lost 0 bases and the J gene lost 3 bases, with 9 bases spanning the gap. The CDR3 loop is CASSLEQGEETQYF. CDR3 sequence (DNA): TGCGCCAGCAGCTTGGAACAGGGCGAAGAGACCCAGTACTTC.

The rearrangement uses TRBV5-1 and TRBJ2-1, with 11 bases aligning to TRBD2. Germline trimming cut 0 bases from V and 9 bases from J; bases unmatched to any gene: 2. The germline V gene encodes CDR1 SGHRS and CDR2 YFSETQ. The CDR3 sequence is 14 residues long. CDR3 sequence: CASSLAGTSGEQFF. The DNA for the CDR3 is TGCGCCAGCAGCTTGGCCGGGACTAGCGGTGAGCAGTTCTTC.

Notes on this clone: Other nucleotide sequences in the sample specify the same CDR3. V is TRBV30 and J is TRBJ1-5; D gene uncertain. Germline V gene data show CDR1 as GTSNPN and CDR2 as SVGIG (reference sequence). Trimming left V 0 bases short and J 2 bases short, with 5 bases between. The CDR3 runs 13 residues. The CDR3 DNA reads TGTGCCTGGAGTGTAACGGGCAATCAGCCCCAGCATTTT. Its protein product is CAWSVTGNQPQHF.